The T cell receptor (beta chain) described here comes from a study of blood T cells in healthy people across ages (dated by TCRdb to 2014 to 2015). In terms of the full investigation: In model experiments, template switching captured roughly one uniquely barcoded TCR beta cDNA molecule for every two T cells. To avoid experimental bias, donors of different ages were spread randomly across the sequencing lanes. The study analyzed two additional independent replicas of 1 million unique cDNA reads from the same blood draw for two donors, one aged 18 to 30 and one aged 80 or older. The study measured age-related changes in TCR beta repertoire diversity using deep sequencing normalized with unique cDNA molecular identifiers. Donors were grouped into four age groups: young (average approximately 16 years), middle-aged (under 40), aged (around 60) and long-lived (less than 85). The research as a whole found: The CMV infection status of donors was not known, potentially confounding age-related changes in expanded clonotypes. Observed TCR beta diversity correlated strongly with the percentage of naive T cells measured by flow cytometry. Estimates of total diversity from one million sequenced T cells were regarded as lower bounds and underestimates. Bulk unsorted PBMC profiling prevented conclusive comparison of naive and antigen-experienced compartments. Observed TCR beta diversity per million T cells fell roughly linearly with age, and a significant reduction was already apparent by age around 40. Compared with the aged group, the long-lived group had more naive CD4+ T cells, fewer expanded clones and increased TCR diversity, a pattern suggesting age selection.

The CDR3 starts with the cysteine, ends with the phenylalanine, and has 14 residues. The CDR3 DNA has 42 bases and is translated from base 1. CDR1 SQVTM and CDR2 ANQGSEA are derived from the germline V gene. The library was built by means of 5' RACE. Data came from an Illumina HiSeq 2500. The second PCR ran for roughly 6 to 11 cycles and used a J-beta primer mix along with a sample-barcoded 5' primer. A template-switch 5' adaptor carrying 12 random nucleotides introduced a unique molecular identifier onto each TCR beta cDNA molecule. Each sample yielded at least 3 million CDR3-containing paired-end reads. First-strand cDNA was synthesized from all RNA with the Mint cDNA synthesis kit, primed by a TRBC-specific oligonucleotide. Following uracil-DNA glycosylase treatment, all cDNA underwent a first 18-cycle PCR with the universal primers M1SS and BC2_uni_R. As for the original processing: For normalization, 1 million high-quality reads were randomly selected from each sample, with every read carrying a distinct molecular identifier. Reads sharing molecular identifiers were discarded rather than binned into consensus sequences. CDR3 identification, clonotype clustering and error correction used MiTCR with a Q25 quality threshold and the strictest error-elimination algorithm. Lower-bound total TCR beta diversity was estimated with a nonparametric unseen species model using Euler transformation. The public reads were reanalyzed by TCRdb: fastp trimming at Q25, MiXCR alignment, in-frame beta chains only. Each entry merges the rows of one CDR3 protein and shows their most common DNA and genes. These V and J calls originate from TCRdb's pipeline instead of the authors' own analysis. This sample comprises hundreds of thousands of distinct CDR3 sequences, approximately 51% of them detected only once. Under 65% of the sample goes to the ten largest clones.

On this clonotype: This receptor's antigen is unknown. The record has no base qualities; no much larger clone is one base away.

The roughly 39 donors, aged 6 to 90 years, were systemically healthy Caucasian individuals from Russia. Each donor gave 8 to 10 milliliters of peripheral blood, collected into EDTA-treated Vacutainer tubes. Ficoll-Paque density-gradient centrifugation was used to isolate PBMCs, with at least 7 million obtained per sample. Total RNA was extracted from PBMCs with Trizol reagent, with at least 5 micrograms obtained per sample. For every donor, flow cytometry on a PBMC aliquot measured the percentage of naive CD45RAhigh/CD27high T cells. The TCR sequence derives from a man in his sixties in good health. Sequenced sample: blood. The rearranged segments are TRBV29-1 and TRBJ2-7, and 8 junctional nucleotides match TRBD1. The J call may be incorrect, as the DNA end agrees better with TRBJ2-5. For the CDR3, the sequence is CSVEEQGAGGTQYF. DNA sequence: TGCAGCGTTGAAGAGCAGGGGGCTGGAGGGACCCAGTACTTC.